Listed below are T cell receptor beta chains from one sample, sequenced in a study of T cells after yellow fever vaccination. In TCRdb, the 5' RACE reads were re-called with MiXCR into one record per CDR3 protein. Among 200,000 to 300,000 distinct CDR3 sequences listed, 10% to 15% were seen once. The sequencing used CD4+ T cells sorted from PBMCs, collected 45 days after the yellow fever booster vaccination. The source is a man aged 30 to 39 who received the YFV17D yellow fever vaccine. CDR3s include the opening cysteine and the closing phenylalanine or tryptophan. A D gene is named only where the DNA matches it firmly. Clone size is not always given. Where it is, it says once, few, many or a class for expanded clones.

>NA|TRBJ1-4|NA|TRBV28
CASSFSPRANEKLFF
TGTGCCAGCAGTTTCTCTCCCAGGGCTAATGAAAAACTGTTTTTT
>NA|TRBJ2-7|few|TRBV20-1
CSATPGGLKQYF
TGCAGTGCCACCCCGGGCGGTCTTAAGCAGTACTTC
>TRBD2|TRBJ2-3|NA|TRBV4-1
CASSQGPAGGGTDTQYF
TGCGCCAGCAGCCAAGGTCCCGCGGGAGGGGGCACAGATACGCAGTATTTT
>TRBD1|TRBJ2-7|few|TRBV6-2/TRBV6-3
CASSPTGGRSYEQYF
TGTGCCAGCAGCCCGACAGGGGGTCGGTCCTACGAGCAGTACTTC
>TRBD1|TRBJ2-1|NA|TRBV2
CASGEDRRSYNEQFF
TGTGCCAGCGGCGAGGACAGGCGCTCCTACAATGAGCAGTTCTTC
>NA|TRBJ2-5|few|TRBV7-9
CASSLFHLQETQYF
TGTGCCAGCAGCTTATTTCACCTCCAAGAGACCCAGTACTTC
>TRBD2|TRBJ2-1|few|TRBV5-1
CASSSPRGLAGLDEQFF
TGCGCCAGCAGCTCTCCAAGGGGACTAGCGGGACTGGATGAGCAGTTCTTC
>NA|TRBJ2-7|NA|TRBV7-2
CASSLATGPSYEQYF
TGTGCCAGCAGCTTAGCGACAGGACCATCCTACGAGCAGTACTTC
>TRBD1|TRBJ2-1|many|TRBV7-2
CASSIDRGAYNEQFF
TGTGCCAGCAGTATCGACAGGGGGGCCTACAATGAGCAGTTCTTC
>TRBD2|TRBJ2-7|few|TRBV18
CASSPALAGGLGVSYEQYF
TGTGCCAGCTCACCAGCACTAGCGGGAGGACTAGGGGTCTCCTACGAGCAGTACTTC
>TRBD2|TRBJ2-1|few|TRBV20-1
CSARDRVLAGGSEQFF
TGCAGTGCTAGAGATAGAGTACTAGCGGGAGGGTCTGAGCAGTTCTTC
>TRBD1|TRBJ2-7|NA|TRBV29-1
CSVGERGPYEQYF
TGCAGCGTTGGGGAGAGGGGGCCCTACGAGCAGTACTTC
>TRBD1|TRBJ2-7|few|TRBV3-1
CASSQRDRGFHEQYF
TGTGCCAGCAGCCAACGGGACAGGGGATTCCACGAGCAGTACTTC
>NA|TRBJ1-4|NA|TRBV29-1
CSVEDKIAGEKLFF
TGCAGCGTTGAAGACAAAATAGCGGGCGAAAAACTGTTTTTT
>NA|TRBJ2-7|NA|TRBV12-3/TRBV12-4
CASSSHRVPTYEQYF
TGTGCCAGCAGTTCACACAGGGTCCCCACCTACGAGCAGTACTTC
>NA|TRBJ2-1|few|TRBV20-1
CSGPEVGNEQFF
TGCAGTGGGCCCGAGGTAGGAAATGAGCAGTTCTTC
>TRBD1|TRBJ2-1|few|TRBV7-7
CASSRDRGVEQFF
TGTGCTAGCAGCCGGGACAGGGGAGTTGAGCAGTTCTTC
>NA|TRBJ1-2|few|TRBV14
CASSQGSTVYGYTF
TGTGCCAGCAGCCAAGGATCGACAGTCTATGGCTACACCTTC
>NA|TRBJ1-1|few|TRBV12-3/TRBV12-4
CASSLVEARTEAFF
TGTGCCAGCAGTTTAGTAGAAGCCCGGACTGAAGCTTTCTTT
>NA|TRBJ2-3|NA|TRBV29-1
CSVVVGDTQYF
TGCAGCGTCGTGGTCGGAGATACGCAGTATTTT
>NA|TRBJ2-1|NA|TRBV4-1
CASSQVIAGGASFSAYNEQFF
TGCGCCAGCAGCCAAGTTATCGCGGGTGGAGCGAGCTTTTCCGCCTACAATGAGCAGTTCTTC
>NA|TRBJ2-2|many|TRBV29-1
CSVLDFQGGGTGELFF
TGCAGCGTCTTGGATTTCCAGGGGGGCGGCACCGGGGAGCTGTTTTTT
>TRBD2|TRBJ2-1|many|TRBV20-1
CSASISGSANEQFF
TGCAGTGCTAGTATCAGCGGGAGCGCGAATGAGCAGTTCTTC
>TRBD2|TRBJ2-7|few|TRBV20-1
CSARRGGTGEQYF
TGCAGTGCTAGACGCGGGGGGACTGGCGAGCAGTACTTC
>NA|TRBJ2-1|few|TRBV5-6
CASSPAGFSYNEQFF
TGTGCCAGCAGCCCGGCTGGTTTCTCCTACAATGAGCAGTTCTTC
>NA|TRBJ1-4|NA|TRBV29-1
CSVEGGDEKLFF
TGCAGCGTTGAGGGGGGGGATGAAAAACTGTTTTTT
>NA|TRBJ2-2|few|TRBV5-5
CASSLVAGLTTGELFF
TGTGCCAGCAGCTTGGTCGCGGGGCTAACAACCGGGGAGCTGTTTTTT
>NA|TRBJ2-1|NA|TRBV12-3/TRBV12-4
CASILRRGGGPFNEQFF
TGTGCCAGCATTCTCCGAAGAGGGGGAGGGCCTTTTAACGAGCAGTTCTTC
>TRBD2|TRBJ2-7|few|TRBV19
CASTSAGGRAPYEQYF
TGTGCCAGTACATCCGCGGGCGGGAGGGCCCCCTACGAGCAGTACTTC
>TRBD2|TRBJ2-2|many|TRBV5-1
CASSSEGLATGELFF
TGCGCCAGCAGCTCAGAGGGACTAGCAACCGGGGAGCTGTTTTTT
>TRBD1|TRBJ1-2|NA|TRBV2
CASSGTGVGYGYTF
TGTGCCAGCAGTGGGACAGGGGTTGGTTATGGCTACACCTTC
>NA|TRBJ2-7|NA|TRBV5-1
CATAEIHVYEQYF
TGCGCCACAGCCGAGATCCATGTCTACGAGCAGTACTTC
>TRBD1|TRBJ2-5|NA|TRBV20-1
CSAGTGGRYQETQYF
TGCAGTGCAGGGACAGGGGGCCGGTACCAAGAGACCCAGTACTTC
>TRBD2|TRBJ2-1|NA|TRBV12-5
CASGPGTSGNNEQFF
TGTGCTAGTGGTCCCGGGACTAGCGGGAATAATGAGCAGTTCTTC
>NA|TRBJ2-3|few|TRBV6-2/TRBV6-3
CASSYNGDTQYF
TGTGCCAGCAGTTACAATGGAGATACGCAGTATTTT
>NA|TRBJ2-7|NA|TRBV7-9
CASSSGGPSYEQYF
TGTGCCAGCAGCTCTGGCGGGCCCTCCTACGAGCAGTACTTC
>NA|TRBJ1-3|NA|TRBV30
CAWSVSGPGNTIYF
TGTGCCTGGAGTGTCAGCGGGCCTGGAAACACCATATATTTT
>TRBD2|TRBJ2-7|many|TRBV29-1
CSVEGTTSGTYEQYF
TGCAGCGTTGAAGGGACGACTAGCGGAACCTACGAGCAGTACTTC
>NA|TRBJ2-2|NA|TRBV30
CAWSVGRTYTGELFF
TGTGCCTGGAGTGTAGGGCGGACCTACACCGGGGAGCTGTTTTTT
>NA|TRBJ2-3|NA|TRBV5-1
CASSFGTVGTDTQYF
TGCGCCAGCAGCTTCGGGACTGTTGGAACAGATACGCAGTATTTT
>TRBD1|TRBJ2-1|NA|TRBV24-1
CATSDPTTGGRNEQFF
TGTGCCACCAGTGACCCGACGACAGGGGGCAGGAATGAGCAGTTCTTC
>NA|TRBJ2-5|many|TRBV15
CATSSGGTETQYF
TGTGCCACCAGCAGTGGAGGGACTGAGACCCAGTACTTC